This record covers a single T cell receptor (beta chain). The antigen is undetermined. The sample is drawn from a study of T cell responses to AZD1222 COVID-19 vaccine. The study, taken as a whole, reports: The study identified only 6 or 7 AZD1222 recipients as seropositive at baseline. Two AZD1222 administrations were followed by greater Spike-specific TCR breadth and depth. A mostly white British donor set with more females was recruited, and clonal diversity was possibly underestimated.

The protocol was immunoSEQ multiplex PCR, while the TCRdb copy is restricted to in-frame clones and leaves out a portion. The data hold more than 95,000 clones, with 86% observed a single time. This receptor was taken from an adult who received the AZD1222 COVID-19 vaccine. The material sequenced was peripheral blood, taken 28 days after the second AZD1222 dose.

The CDR3 region has the DNA TGCGCCAGCAGCCAGGGCGGGAAAGCCTACGAGCAGTACTTC. Translation: CASSQGGKAYEQYF. V is TRBV4-3 and J is TRBJ2-7; tentatively, D is TRBD2 (6 bases). Germline CDR1 and CDR2: LGHNA and YSLEER. The CDR3 spans 14 residues. V lost 3 bases, J lost 2 bases, and 11 bases lay in between.